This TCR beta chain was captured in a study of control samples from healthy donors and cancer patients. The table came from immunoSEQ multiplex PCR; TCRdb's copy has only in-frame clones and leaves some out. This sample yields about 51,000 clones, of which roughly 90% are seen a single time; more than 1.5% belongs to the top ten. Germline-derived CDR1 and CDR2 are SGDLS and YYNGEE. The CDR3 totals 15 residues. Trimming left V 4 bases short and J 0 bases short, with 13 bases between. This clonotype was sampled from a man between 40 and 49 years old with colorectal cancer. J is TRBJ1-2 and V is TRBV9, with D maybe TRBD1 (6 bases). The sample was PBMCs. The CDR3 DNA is TGTGCCAGCAGCCCCTGGGACACCGCTAACTATGGCTACACCTTC. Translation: CASSPWDTANYGYTF.